A selection of T cell receptor beta chains follows, all from one sample in a study of cytomegalovirus exposure and HLA in healthy donors. Using immunoSEQ multiplex PCR, the repertoire was profiled, and TCRdb retains in-frame clones only, with some absent. Among 180,000 or so clones listed, around nine tenths were seen once. Sequenced input: PBMCs. These receptors were collected from a woman under 40 in good health and CMV-seronegative. CDR3s include the opening cysteine and the closing phenylalanine or tryptophan. Each record gives: D gene, clone size, V gene, J gene, CDR3 protein, CDR3 DNA. D genes are given only for firm matches. The size field is filled for only some rows; it gives once, few, many or a size class.

>NA|NA|TRBV13|TRBJ2-1
CASSRLLAPTVEGANEQFF
TGTGCCAGCAGCAGGCTACTAGCTCCAACCGTGGAGGGGGCCAATGAGCAGTTCTTC
>NA|few|TRBV19|TRBJ1-5
CASSLRGDQPQHF
TGTGCCAGTAGTCTGCGGGGCGATCAGCCCCAGCATTTT
>TRBD1|NA|TRBV27|TRBJ2-5
CASSTQTGKETQYF
TGTGCCAGCAGTACACAGACAGGGAAAGAGACCCAGTACTTC
>TRBD1|few|TRBV5-1|TRBJ2-2
CASSPTGGPANTGELFF
TGCGCCAGCAGCCCTACAGGGGGCCCTGCGAACACCGGGGAGCTGTTTTTT
>NA|NA|TRBV5-1|TRBJ2-2
CASSLAGEGELFF
TGCGCCAGCAGCTTGGCAGGGGAGGGGGAGCTGTTTTTT
>TRBD2|NA|TRBV11-2|TRBJ2-7
CASSLVGGRDYEQYF
TGTGCCAGCAGCTTAGTTGGGGGGAGGGACTACGAGCAGTACTTC
>NA|NA|TRBV4-1|TRBJ2-1
CASSRYIGTTQGYEQFF
TGCGCCAGCAGCCGTTACATCGGGACTACCCAGGGGTATGAGCAGTTCTTC
>TRBD2|NA|TRBV7-7|TRBJ2-3
CASSLNLAVDTQYF
TGTGCTAGCAGCTTAAACCTAGCGGTAGATACGCAGTATTTT
>TRBD1|few|TRBV6-1|TRBJ1-1
CASSSFRTGVTEAFF
TGTGCCAGCAGTTCATTCAGGACAGGGGTCACTGAAGCTTTCTTT
>NA|NA|TRBV7-3|TRBJ2-1
CASSLMSSGLSGTYNEQFF
TGTGCCAGCAGCTTAATGAGTAGCGGCCTTAGCGGCACCTACAATGAGCAGTTCTTC
>NA|once|TRBV11-2|TRBJ2-2
CASSPLRENTGELFF
TGTGCCAGCAGCCCCCTCCGGGAGAACACCGGGGAGCTGTTTTTT
>NA|NA|TRBV7-3|TRBJ1-6
CARDEGGSPLHF
TGTGCCAGAGATGAGGGTGGGTCACCCCTCCACTTT
>TRBD2|NA|TRBV7-9|TRBJ2-1
CASSLIMLAGGQFF
TGTGCCAGCAGCTTAATAATGCTAGCGGGAGGACAGTTCTTC
>TRBD1|NA|TRBV6-1|TRBJ1-4
CASSGVAGGEKLFF
TGTGCCAGCAGTGGGGTGGCAGGGGGCGAAAAACTGTTTTTT
>TRBD1|NA|TRBV28|TRBJ1-2
CASSPVGTGVGYTF
TGTGCCAGCAGTCCGGTAGGGACAGGGGTTGGCTACACCTTC
>TRBD2|NA|TRBV7-8|TRBJ2-2
CASSLGRSSGGELFF
TGTGCCAGCAGCTTAGGTCGGTCTAGCGGCGGGGAGCTGTTTTTT
>NA|NA|TRBV7-9|TRBJ1-1
CAGSLVGENTEAFF
TGTGCCGGCAGCTTAGTCGGGGAGAACACTGAAGCTTTCTTT
>TRBD1|NA|TRBV9|TRBJ2-1
CASSVGQGADEQFF
TGTGCCAGCAGCGTAGGACAGGGGGCTGACGAGCAGTTCTTC